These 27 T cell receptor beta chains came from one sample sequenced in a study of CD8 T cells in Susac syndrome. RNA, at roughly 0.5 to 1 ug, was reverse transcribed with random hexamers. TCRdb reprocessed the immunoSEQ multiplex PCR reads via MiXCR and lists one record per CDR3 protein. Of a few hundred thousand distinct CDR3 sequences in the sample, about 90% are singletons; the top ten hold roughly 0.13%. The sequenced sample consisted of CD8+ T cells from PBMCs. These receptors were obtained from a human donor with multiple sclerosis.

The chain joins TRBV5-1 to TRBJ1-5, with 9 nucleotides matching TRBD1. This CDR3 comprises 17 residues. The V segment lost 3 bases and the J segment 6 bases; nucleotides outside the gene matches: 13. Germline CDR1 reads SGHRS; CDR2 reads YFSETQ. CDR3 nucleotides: TGCGCCAGCAGCTCGTCTCTCGGGACAGGGTCTTGTCAGCCCCAGCATTTT. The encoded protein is CASSSSLGTGSCQPQHF.

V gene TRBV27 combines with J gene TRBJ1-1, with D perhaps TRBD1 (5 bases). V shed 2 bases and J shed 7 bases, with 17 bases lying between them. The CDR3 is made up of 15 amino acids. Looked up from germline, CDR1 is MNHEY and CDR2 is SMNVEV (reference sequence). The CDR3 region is CASSLGSTGGLEAFF. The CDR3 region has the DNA TGTGCCAGCAGTTTAGGATCAACAGGAGGTCTTGAAGCTTTCTTT.

CDR3 in DNA: TGTGCCAGTAGTATAGCCCACTCTGGAAACACCATATATTTT. Translated, it gives CASSIAHSGNTIYF. This chain joins TRBV19 and TRBJ1-3; D is unclear. The ends were cut back, 1 base at V and 0 bases at J, with 4 bases in the middle. Germline CDR1 reads LNHDA; CDR2 reads SQIVND (reference sequence). The CDR3 sequence is 14 residues long.

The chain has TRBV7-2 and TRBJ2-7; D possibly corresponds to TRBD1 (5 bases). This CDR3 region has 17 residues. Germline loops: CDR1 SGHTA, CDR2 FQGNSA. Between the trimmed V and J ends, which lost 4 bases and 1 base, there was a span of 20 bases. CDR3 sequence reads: CASSYPTLGAGSYEQYF. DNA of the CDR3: TGTGCCAGCAGCTACCCAACTCTAGGGGCCGGGTCCTACGAGCAGTACTTC. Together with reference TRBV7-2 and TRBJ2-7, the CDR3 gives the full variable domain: GAGVSQSPSNKVTEKGKDVELRCDPISGHTALYWYRQSLGQGLEFLIYFQGNSAPDKSGLPSDRFSAERTGGSVSTLTIQRTQQEDSAVYLCASSYPTLGAGSYEQYFGPGTRLTVT.

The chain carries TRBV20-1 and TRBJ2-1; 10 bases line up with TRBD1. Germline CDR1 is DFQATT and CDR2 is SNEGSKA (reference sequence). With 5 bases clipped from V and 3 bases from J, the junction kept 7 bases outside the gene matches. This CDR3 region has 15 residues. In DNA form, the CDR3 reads TGCAGTGCTCCCTCGACAGGGGGCGGCTACAATGAGCAGTTCTTC. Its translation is CSAPSTGGGYNEQFF.

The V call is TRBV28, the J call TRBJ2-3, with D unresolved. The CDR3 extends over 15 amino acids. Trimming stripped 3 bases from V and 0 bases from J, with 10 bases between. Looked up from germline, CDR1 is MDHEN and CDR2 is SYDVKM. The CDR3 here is CASSLRLTSTDTQYF. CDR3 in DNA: TGTGCCAGCAGTTTGCGACTTACTAGCACAGATACGCAGTATTTT.

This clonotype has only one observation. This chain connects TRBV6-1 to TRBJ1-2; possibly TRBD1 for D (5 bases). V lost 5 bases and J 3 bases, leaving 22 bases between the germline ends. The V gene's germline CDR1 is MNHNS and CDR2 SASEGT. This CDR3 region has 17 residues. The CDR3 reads CASSTRDYIPDYYGYTF. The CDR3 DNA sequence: TGTGCCAGCAGTACCAGGGACTACATCCCGGACTACTATGGCTACACCTTC.

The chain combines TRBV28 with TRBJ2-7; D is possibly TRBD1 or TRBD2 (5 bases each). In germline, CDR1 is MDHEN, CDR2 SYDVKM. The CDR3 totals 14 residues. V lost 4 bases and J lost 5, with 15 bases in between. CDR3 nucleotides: TGTGCCAGCAGTTGGAGCGGAGAAGGGGACGAGCAGTACTTC. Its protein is CASSWSGEGDEQYF.

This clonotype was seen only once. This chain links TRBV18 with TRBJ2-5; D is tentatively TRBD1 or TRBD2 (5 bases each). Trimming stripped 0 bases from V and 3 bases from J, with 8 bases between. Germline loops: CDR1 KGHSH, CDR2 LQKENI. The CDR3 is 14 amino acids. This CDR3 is CASSPPQGEETQYF. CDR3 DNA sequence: TGTGCCAGCTCACCACCGCAGGGAGAAGAGACCCAGTACTTC.

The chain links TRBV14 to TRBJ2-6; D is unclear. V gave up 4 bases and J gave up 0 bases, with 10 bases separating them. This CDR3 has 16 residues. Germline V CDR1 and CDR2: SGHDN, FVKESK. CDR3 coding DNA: TGTGCCAGCAGCCCCGATGGAAACTCTGGGGCCAACGTCCTGACTTTC. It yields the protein CASSPDGNSGANVLTF.

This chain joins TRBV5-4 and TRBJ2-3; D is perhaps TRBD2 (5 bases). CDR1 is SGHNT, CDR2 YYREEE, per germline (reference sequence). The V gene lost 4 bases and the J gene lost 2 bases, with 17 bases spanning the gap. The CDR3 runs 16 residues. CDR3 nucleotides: TGTGCCAGCAGCCACGAGGCCAGCGGCCTCACAGATACGCAGTATTTT. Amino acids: CASSHEASGLTDTQYF.

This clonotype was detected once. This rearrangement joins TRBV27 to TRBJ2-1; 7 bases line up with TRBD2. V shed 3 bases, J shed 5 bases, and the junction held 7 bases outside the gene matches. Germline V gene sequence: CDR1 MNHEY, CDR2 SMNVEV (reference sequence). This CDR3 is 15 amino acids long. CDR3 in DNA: TGTGCCAGCAGTTTCCCCCCGGGGGGAGACAATGAGCAGTTCTTC. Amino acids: CASSFPPGGDNEQFF.

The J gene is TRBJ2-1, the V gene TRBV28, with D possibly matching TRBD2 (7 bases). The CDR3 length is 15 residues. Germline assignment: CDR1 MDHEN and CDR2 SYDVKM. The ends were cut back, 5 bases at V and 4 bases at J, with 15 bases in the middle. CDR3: CASSLLGGGYNEQFF. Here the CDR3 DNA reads TGTGCCAGCAGTCTACTAGGGGGGGGTTACAATGAGCAGTTCTTC.

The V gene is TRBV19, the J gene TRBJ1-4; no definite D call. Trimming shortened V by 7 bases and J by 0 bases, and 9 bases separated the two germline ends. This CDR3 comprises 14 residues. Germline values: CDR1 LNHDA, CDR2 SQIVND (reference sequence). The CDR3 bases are TGTGCCAGTACCACTCGGGCAACTAATGAAAAACTGTTTTTT. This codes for CASTTRATNEKLFF.

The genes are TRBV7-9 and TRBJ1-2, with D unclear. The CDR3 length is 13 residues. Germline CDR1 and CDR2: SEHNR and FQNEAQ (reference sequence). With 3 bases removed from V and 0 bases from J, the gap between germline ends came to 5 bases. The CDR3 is CASSFLSNYGYTF. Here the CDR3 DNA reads TGTGCCAGCAGCTTTTTGTCTAACTATGGCTACACCTTC.

The CDR3 loop reads CASSSGLAGAYEQYF. CDR3 DNA: TGTGCCAGCAGCTCCGGACTAGCGGGTGCCTACGAGCAGTACTTC. The gene calls are TRBV5-4 and TRBJ2-7, with TRBD2 matching over 11 bases. The CDR3 contains 15 residues. The V and J ends lost 3 bases and 2 bases, in that order; junction bases with no gene match: 4. CDR1 and CDR2 from the germline V gene are SGHNT and YYREEE (reference sequence).

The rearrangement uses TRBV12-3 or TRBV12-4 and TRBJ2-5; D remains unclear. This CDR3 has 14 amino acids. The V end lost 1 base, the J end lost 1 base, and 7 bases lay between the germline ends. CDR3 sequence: CASSLGLIQETQYF. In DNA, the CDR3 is TGTGCCAGCAGTTTAGGACTCATCCAAGAGACCCAGTACTTC.

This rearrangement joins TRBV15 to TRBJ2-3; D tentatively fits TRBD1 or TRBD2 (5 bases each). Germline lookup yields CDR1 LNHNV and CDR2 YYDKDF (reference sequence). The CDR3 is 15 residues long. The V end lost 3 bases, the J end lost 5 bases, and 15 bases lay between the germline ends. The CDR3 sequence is CATSSGSEGIDTQYF. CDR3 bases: TGTGCCACCAGCAGTGGAAGTGAGGGGATAGATACGCAGTATTTT. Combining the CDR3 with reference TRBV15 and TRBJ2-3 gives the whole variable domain DAMVIQNPRYQVTQFGKPVTLSCSQTLNHNVMYWYQQKSSQAPKLLFHYYDKDFNNEADTPDNFQSRRPNTSFCFLDIRSPGLGDTAMYLCATSSGSEGIDTQYFGPGTRLTVL.

The CDR3 DNA is TGCGCCAGCAGCCAAGAAAGGCTAGCGGGGGGCGAGGCCCAGTACTTC. Its protein is CASSQERLAGGEAQYF. V is TRBV4-1 and J is TRBJ2-5; 11 bases match TRBD2. Germline V CDR1 and CDR2: MGHRA, YSYEKL. This CDR3 spans 16 amino acids. After removal of 0 bases from V and 9 bases from J, the junction contained 9 bases not matched to a gene.

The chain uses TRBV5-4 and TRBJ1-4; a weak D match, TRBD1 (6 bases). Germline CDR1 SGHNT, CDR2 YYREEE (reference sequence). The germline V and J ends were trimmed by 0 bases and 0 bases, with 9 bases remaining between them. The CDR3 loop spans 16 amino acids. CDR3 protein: CASSLGRGTTNEKLFF. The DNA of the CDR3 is TGTGCCAGCAGCTTGGGCAGGGGCACAACTAATGAAAAACTGTTTTTT.

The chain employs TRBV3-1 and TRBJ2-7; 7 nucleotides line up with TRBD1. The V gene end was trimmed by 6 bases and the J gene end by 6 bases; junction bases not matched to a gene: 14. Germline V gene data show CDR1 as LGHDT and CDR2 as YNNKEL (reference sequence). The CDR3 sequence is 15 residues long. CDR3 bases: TGTGCCAGCAGTCCTCCCGACAGGGTGTTGGGCGAGCAGTACTTC. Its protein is CASSPPDRVLGEQYF.

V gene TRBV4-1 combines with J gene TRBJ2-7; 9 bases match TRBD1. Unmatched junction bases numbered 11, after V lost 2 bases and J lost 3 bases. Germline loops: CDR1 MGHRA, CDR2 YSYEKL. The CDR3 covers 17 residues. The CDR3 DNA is TGCGCCAGCAGCCAAAAACTCACCGGGACAGGGTACTACGAGCAGTACTTC. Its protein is CASSQKLTGTGYYEQYF.

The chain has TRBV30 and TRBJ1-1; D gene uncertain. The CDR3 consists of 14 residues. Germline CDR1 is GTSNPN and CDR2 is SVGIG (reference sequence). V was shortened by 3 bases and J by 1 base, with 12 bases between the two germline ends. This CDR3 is CAWRHFRQNTEAFF. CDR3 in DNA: TGTGCCTGGAGGCATTTCCGCCAGAACACTGAAGCTTTCTTT.

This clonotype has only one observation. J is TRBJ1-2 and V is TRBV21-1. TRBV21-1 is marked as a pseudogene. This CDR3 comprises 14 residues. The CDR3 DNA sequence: TGTGCCAGCAGCAAAGGGCCCCAAAACTATGGCTACACCTTC. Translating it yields CASSKGPQNYGYTF.

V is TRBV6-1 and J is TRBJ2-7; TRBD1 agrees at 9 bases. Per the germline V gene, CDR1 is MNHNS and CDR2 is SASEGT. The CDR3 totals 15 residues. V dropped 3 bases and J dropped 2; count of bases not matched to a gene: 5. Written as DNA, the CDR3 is TGTGCCAGCAGTGAGCCTACAGGGGGCCCCTACGAGCAGTACTTC. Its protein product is CASSEPTGGPYEQYF.

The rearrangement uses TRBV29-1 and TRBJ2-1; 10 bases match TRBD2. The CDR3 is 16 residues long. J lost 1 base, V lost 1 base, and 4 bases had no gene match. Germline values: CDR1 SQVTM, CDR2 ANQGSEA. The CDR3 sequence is CSVEGKRGGSYNEQFF. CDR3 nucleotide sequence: TGCAGCGTTGAAGGGAAGCGGGGGGGGTCCTACAATGAGCAGTTCTTC.

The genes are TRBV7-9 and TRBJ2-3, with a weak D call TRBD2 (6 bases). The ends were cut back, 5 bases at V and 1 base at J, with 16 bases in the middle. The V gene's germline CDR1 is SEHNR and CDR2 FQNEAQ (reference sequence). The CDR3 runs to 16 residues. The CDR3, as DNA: TGTGCCAGCAGCCAGGGTTGGGCTAGCGGCACAGATACGCAGTATTTT. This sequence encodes CASSQGWASGTDTQYF. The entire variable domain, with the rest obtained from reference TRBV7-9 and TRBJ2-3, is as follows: DTGVSQNPRHKITKRGQNVTFRCDPISEHNRLYWYRQTLGQGPEFLTYFQNEAQLEKSRLLSDRFSAERPKGSFSTLEIQRTEQGDSAMYLCASSQGWASGTDTQYFGPGTRLTVL.